This TCR beta chain was sequenced during a study of a mutant IDH1 vaccine in newly diagnosed glioma. Study background: The sex distribution of treated patients was around 60% male and roughly 38% female, with a mean age of 40.4 years. Previous care, which was radiotherapy, temozolomide, or both, most often involved both. Study conclusions and caveats: Among patients, 93.3% showed immune responses induced by the vaccine.

Sequencing was performed with immunoSEQ multiplex PCR; in TCRdb, only in-frame clones are kept and a portion is missing. The data show more than 20,000 clones, with approximately 90% seen just once and around 8.4% held by the top ten. As to time point: baseline, week 1 (first vaccination visit). Treatment specified: pre-vaccination baseline after standard-of-care therapy. Donors had new WHO grade 3 or 4 IDH1-mutant, ATRX-lost astrocytomas. Trimming cost V 6 bases and J 4 bases; bases outside gene matches: 6. This CDR3 is built from 16 residues. Germline loops: CDR1 ENHRY, CDR2 SYGVKD. In the case of this clone: Its cognate antigen is unknown.

The input for sequencing was PBMCs, taken from a glioma patient treated with radiotherapy, temozolomide or both. The clonotype comes from a man between 25 and 39 years old with glioma. The V gene is TRBV10-3, the J gene TRBJ2-3; 14 bases match TRBD2. CDR3: CAIRRGLAGVPDTQYF. The CDR3 nucleotides are TGTGCCATCAGACGGGGACTAGCGGGAGTACCAGATACGCAGTATTTT.